This TCR beta chain is drawn from a study of blood T cell repertoires in COVID-19. Study context: Sources were T cells, B-cell-depleted T cells, or PBMCs; the material itself was cDNA or gDNA.

CDR3 length: 15 amino acids. The ends were cut back, 0 bases at V and 7 bases at J, with 13 bases in the middle. Per germline, CDR1 SEHNR and CDR2 FQNEAQ (reference sequence). Per the authors' pipeline: Amplification of reference gene primers was used by the study to estimate nucleated cell counts. The repertoire was sequenced with immunoSEQ multiplex PCR; TCRdb's copy has only in-frame clones and lacks some. V and J calls and clone size follow that table, whereas D and trimming were derived from the DNA. The sample lists 43,000 or so clones, approximately 90% occurring once. The sample taken for sequencing was peripheral blood. This rearrangement joins TRBV7-9 to TRBJ2-1; possibly TRBD2 for D (6 bases). This TCR was sampled from a man aged 55 to 69 with active COVID-19. The CDR3 protein is CASSLAGGPWNEQFF. The CDR3 region has the DNA TGTGCCAGCAGCTTAGCGGGGGGTCCCTGGAATGAGCAGTTCTTC. Full variable domain (remainder filled in from reference TRBV7-9 and TRBJ2-1): DTGVSQNPRHKITKRGQNVTFRCDPISEHNRLYWYRQTLGQGPEFLTYFQNEAQLEKSRLLSDRFSAERPKGSFSTLEIQRTEQGDSAMYLCASSLAGGPWNEQFFGPGTRLTVL.